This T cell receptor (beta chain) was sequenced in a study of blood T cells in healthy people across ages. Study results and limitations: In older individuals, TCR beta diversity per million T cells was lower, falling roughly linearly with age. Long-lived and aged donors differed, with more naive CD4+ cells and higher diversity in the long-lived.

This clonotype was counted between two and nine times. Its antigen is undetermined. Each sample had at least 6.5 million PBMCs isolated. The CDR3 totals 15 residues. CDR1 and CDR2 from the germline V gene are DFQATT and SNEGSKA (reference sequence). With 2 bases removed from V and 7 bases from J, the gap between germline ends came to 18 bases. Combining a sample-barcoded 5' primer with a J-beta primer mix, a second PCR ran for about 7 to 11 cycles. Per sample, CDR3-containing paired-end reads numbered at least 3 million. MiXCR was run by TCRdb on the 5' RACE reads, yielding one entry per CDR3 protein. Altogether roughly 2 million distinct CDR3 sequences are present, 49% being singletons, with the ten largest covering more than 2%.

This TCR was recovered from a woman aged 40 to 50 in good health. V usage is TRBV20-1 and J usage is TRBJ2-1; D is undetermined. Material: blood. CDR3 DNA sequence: TGCAGTGCTAGATCTTCCCATTTCTTTGGGAATGAGCAGTTCTTC. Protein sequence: CSARSSHFFGNEQFF.